The 32 T cell receptor beta chains presented below share a single source sample, sequenced in a study of shared clonotypes between healthy human individuals. The table came from immunoSEQ multiplex PCR; TCRdb's copy has only in-frame clones and leaves some out. The table lists under 1,100,000 clones, roughly 70% of them singletons. Sequenced: memory CD4+ T cells sorted from blood. The subset denotes: CD45RA-negative fraction. These receptors all come from a man aged 18-30 years in good health.

The chain links TRBV2 to TRBJ1-2; D perhaps matches TRBD1 (5 bases). Germline V CDR1 and CDR2: SNHLY, FYNNEI. The CDR3 runs 11 residues. Trimming took off 10 bases at V and 7 bases at J, with 13 bases between the two ends. Written as DNA, the CDR3 is TGTGCCACCACAGGTATCGGTGGCTACACCTTC. Amino acids: CATTGIGGYTF.

This clone was counted a few times. This chain links TRBV4-1 with TRBJ2-3; the match to TRBD2 covers 7 bases. Unmatched junction bases numbered 11, after V lost 3 bases and J lost 5 bases. In germline, CDR1 is MGHRA, CDR2 YSYEKL. This CDR3 spans 16 amino acids. The CDR3 here is CASSHLKGVAGDTQYF. For the CDR3, the DNA is TGCGCCAGCAGCCACCTCAAGGGTGTAGCGGGAGATACGCAGTATTTT.

This clone came up a few times. The chain is built from TRBV29-1 and TRBJ1-1; no clear D gene. The CDR3 extends over 14 amino acids. Germline CDR1 SQVTM, CDR2 ANQGSEA. V was shortened by 4 bases and J by 4 bases, with 16 bases between the two germline ends. In nucleotides, the CDR3 is TGCAGCGTTGCCGGCGAACCCCCGAGCACTGAAGCTTTCTTT. Its translation: CSVAGEPPSTEAFF.

CDR3 region: CASSRTGYEQYF. For the CDR3, the DNA is TGTGCCAGCAGCCGGACAGGCTACGAGCAGTACTTC. The gene calls are TRBV11-3 and TRBJ2-7; 7 nucleotides line up with TRBD1. Germline lookup yields CDR1 SGHNT and CDR2 YENEEA. This CDR3 is built from 12 residues. V lost 5 bases, J lost 3 bases, and 1 base stayed unmatched.

J is TRBJ2-6 and V is TRBV5-1; TRBD1 matches 11 bases. Germline trimming cut 4 bases from V and 1 base from J; bases unmatched to any gene: 4. The CDR3 is 17 amino acids. Germline assignment: CDR1 SGHRS and CDR2 YFSETQ. This CDR3 reads CASSGGQGASGANVLTF. CDR3 coding DNA: TGCGCCAGCAGCGGAGGACAGGGGGCGTCTGGGGCCAACGTCCTGACTTTC. Together with reference TRBV5-1 and TRBJ2-6, the CDR3 gives the full variable domain: KAGVTQTPRYLIKTRGQQVTLSCSPISGHRSVSWYQQTPGQGLQFLFEYFSETQRNKGNFPGRFSGRQFSNSRSEMNVSTLELGDSALYLCASSGGQGASGANVLTFGAGSRLTVL.

The gene calls are TRBV10-2 and TRBJ1-1; D is undetermined. CDR1 is WSHSY, CDR2 SAAADI, per germline. CDR3 length: 14 residues. V was trimmed by 4 bases and J by 4 bases, leaving 13 bases between them. This chain's CDR3 is CASSGSGSATEAFF. The CDR3 nucleotides read TGCGCCAGCAGTGGTTCGGGCTCGGCCACTGAAGCTTTCTTT.

The chain recombines TRBV2 with TRBJ2-5; unclear D gene. Germline V CDR1 and CDR2: SNHLY, FYNNEI. V was pared by 4 bases and J by 3 bases, with 9 bases between. The CDR3 length is 13 residues. DNA for the CDR3: TGTGCCAGCAGTGTTAGGTGGGAAGAGACCCAGTACTTC. Translation: CASSVRWEETQYF.

The chain employs TRBV30 and TRBJ1-2; 8 bases are shared with TRBD1. Looked up from germline, CDR1 is GTSNPN and CDR2 is SVGIG (reference sequence). The length of the CDR3 is 15 residues. The V gene end was trimmed by 5 bases and the J gene end by 3 bases; junction bases not matched to a gene: 11. The CDR3 DNA is TGTGCCTGGGCCCAACCACAGGGGGGCGACTATGGCTACACCTTC. It is translated as CAWAQPQGGDYGYTF. Drawing the rest from reference TRBV30 and TRBJ1-2, the complete variable domain is SQTIHQWPATLVQPVGSPLSLECTVEGTSNPNLYWYRQAAGRGLQLLFYSVGIGQISSEVPQNLSASRPQDRQFILSSKKLLLSDSGFYLCAWAQPQGGDYGYTFGSGTRLTVV.

The rearrangement links TRBV19 to TRBJ2-4; D remains ambiguous. The V gene's germline CDR1 is LNHDA and CDR2 SQIVND (reference sequence). Deletions cut 3 bases from V and 15 bases from J, with 18 bases between. The CDR3 has 13 amino acids. In nucleotides, the CDR3 is TGTGCCAGTAGTATCAGATTCATAGCAGAACGGTACTTC. Residues: CASSIRFIAERYF.

The genes are TRBV11-2 and TRBJ2-5, with TRBD2 identical over 8 bases. This CDR3 is built from 14 residues. The junction had 6 bases not matched to a gene; V was cut back by 5 bases and J by 4 bases. Germline V gene sequence: CDR1 SGHAT, CDR2 FQNNGV. Here the CDR3 DNA reads TGTGCCAGCAGCCGCCAAGCGGGAGTAGAGACCCAGTACTTC. Amino acids: CASSRQAGVETQYF.

The chain combines TRBV6-1 with TRBJ2-5; D is uncertain. The CDR3 spans 13 residues. Trimming pared 6 bases from V and 1 base from J, leaving 9 bases between. Germline V lookup: CDR1 MNHNS, CDR2 SASEGT. The CDR3 is CASSYMFQETQYF. CDR3 nucleotides: TGTGCCAGCAGCTATATGTTCCAAGAGACCCAGTACTTC.

The V and J genes are TRBV29-1 and TRBJ1-2; 12 positions agree with TRBD1. There are 17 residues in the CDR3. The germline CDR1 and CDR2 sequences are SQVTM and ANQGSEA. The junction had 11 bases not matched to a gene; V was cut back by 6 bases and J by 0 bases. CDR3 amino acids: CSVAAGTGGSSNYGYTF. The CDR3 DNA reads TGCAGCGTCGCCGCGGGGACAGGGGGCTCTTCTAACTATGGCTACACCTTC.

This clone was counted between two and nine times. This chain links TRBV7-9 with TRBJ2-7, with D perhaps assigned TRBD1 or TRBD2 (5 bases each). The germline V gene encodes CDR1 SEHNR and CDR2 FQNEAQ (reference sequence). V was cut by 1 base and J by 6 bases, with 7 bases left in between. CDR3 length equals 12 residues. The CDR3 is CASSLGDLEQYF. Written as DNA, the CDR3 is TGTGCCAGCAGCTTAGGGGACCTCGAGCAGTACTTC. The variable domain in full, with the rest retrieved from reference TRBV7-9 and TRBJ2-7, is DTGVSQNPRHKITKRGQNVTFRCDPISEHNRLYWYRQTLGQGPEFLTYFQNEAQLEKSRLLSDRFSAERPKGSFSTLEIQRTEQGDSAMYLCASSLGDLEQYFGPGTRLTVT.

The chain couples TRBV19 to TRBJ1-1; D unclear. CDR1 and CDR2 from the germline V gene are LNHDA and SQIVND (reference sequence). V was shortened by 9 bases and J by 0 bases, with 14 bases between the two germline ends. The CDR3 loop spans 14 amino acids. The CDR3 DNA is TGTGCCAGCCGAGTTGGAGGGATGAACACTGAAGCTTTCTTT. Encoded protein: CASRVGGMNTEAFF. The full variable domain, its missing parts supplied by reference TRBV19 and TRBJ1-1, is DGGITQSPKYLFRKEGQNVTLSCEQNLNHDAMYWYRQDPGQGLRLIYYSQIVNDFQKGDIAEGYSVSREKKESFPLTVTSAQKNPTAFYLCASRVGGMNTEAFFGQGTRLTVV.

The chain carries TRBV11-3 and TRBJ2-3; 13 bases agree with TRBD2. Looked up from germline, CDR1 is SGHNT and CDR2 is YENEEA. CDR3 size: 16 residues. V gave up 3 bases and J gave up 2 bases; unmatched junction bases: 2. The CDR3 bases are TGTGCCAGCAGCTTGGGACTAGCGGGAATCACAGATACGCAGTATTTT. It encodes CASSLGLAGITDTQYF.

This clone was observed at least ten times. The genes are TRBV6-1 and TRBJ2-7, with 8 bases that match TRBD2. Looked up from germline, CDR1 is MNHNS and CDR2 is SASEGT. The CDR3 length is 15 residues. V lost 6 bases and J lost 2; bases outside the gene matches: 9. CDR3 in DNA: TGTGCCAGCAGACTACATAGCGGGGTGGCCTACGAGCAGTACTTC. Translated: CASRLHSGVAYEQYF.

Comment on this clone: A much bigger clone sits one base away, suggesting this may be a read error. The chain carries TRBV6-4 and TRBJ2-2; the D is unclear. Germline V gene data show CDR1 as MRHNA and CDR2 as SNTAGT. The germline V and J ends were trimmed by 3 bases and 4 bases, with 6 bases remaining between them. The CDR3 length is 13 residues. The CDR3 DNA follows: TGTGCCAGCAGTGAAGGGCCCACCGGGGAGCTGTTTTTT. Its translation is CASSEGPTGELFF.

The CDR3, as DNA: TGTGCCAGCAGTGAAACTGGAAACACCATATATTTT. Its translation is CASSETGNTIYF. The chain links TRBV2 to TRBJ1-3, with D uncertain. CDR3 length: 12 residues. With 2 bases removed from V and 2 bases from J, the gap between germline ends came to 1 base. Germline V lookup: CDR1 SNHLY, CDR2 FYNNEI.

This clone was seen a handful of times. The chain carries TRBV14 and TRBJ1-6, with a possible D match to TRBD1 (5 bases). V lost 5 bases and J lost 7, with 12 bases in between. Germline CDR1 and CDR2: SGHDN and FVKESK. CDR3 size: 14 residues. CDR3 in amino acids: CASSTWSGNSPLHF. In DNA, the CDR3 is TGTGCCAGCAGCACCTGGTCAGGGAATTCACCCCTCCACTTT.

The chain combines TRBV28 with TRBJ2-7, with D perhaps matching TRBD1 (5 bases). The V gene lost 3 bases and the J gene lost 0 bases, with 9 bases spanning the gap. The CDR3 contains 14 residues. Germline lookup yields CDR1 MDHEN and CDR2 SYDVKM. The CDR3 sequence: CASSLLQASYEQYF. The CDR3 DNA sequence: TGTGCCAGCAGTTTGCTACAGGCCTCCTACGAGCAGTACTTC.

The rearrangement uses TRBV19 and TRBJ2-3; either TRBD1 or TRBD2 may supply D (6 bases each). Germline V CDR1 and CDR2: LNHDA, SQIVND (reference sequence). The CDR3 is 14 amino acids. The ends were cut back, 4 bases at V and 4 bases at J, with 12 bases in the middle. The CDR3: CASSTTGRSDTQYF. DNA for the CDR3: TGTGCCAGTAGTACCACAGGGAGGTCAGATACGCAGTATTTT.

J is TRBJ2-2 and V is TRBV7-2; D not resolved. The germline CDR1 and CDR2 sequences are SGHTA and FQGNSA. V lost 4 bases and J lost 2, with 11 bases in between. CDR3 length: 15 residues. The CDR3 DNA sequence: TGTGCCAGCAGCTCCTCGACAAAAAACACCGGGGAGCTGTTTTTT. As protein: CASSSSTKNTGELFF.

CDR3 sequence reads: CASSLVAGGNTIYF. The CDR3 DNA reads TGTGCCAGCAGCTTGGTAGCAGGCGGAAACACCATATATTTT. The chain links TRBV5-6 to TRBJ1-3; unclear D gene. Germline CDR1 SGHDT, CDR2 YYEEEE. CDR3 length: 14 residues. Trimming cost V 0 bases and J 4 bases, with 8 bases left between them.

The genes are TRBV7-8 and TRBJ1-1, with D possibly being TRBD1 (6 bases). From germline, CDR1 is SGHVS and CDR2 FQNEAQ. Between the trimmed V and J ends, which lost 4 bases and 6 bases, there was a span of 15 bases. CDR3 length equals 14 residues. DNA for the CDR3: TGTGCCAGCAGCTCGGTAGGGGGAAGGGCTGAAGCTTTCTTT. Its protein is CASSSVGGRAEAFF.

This clone was detected a few times. This chain connects TRBV4-3 to TRBJ2-1; D call uncertain. The germline V gene encodes CDR1 LGHNA and CDR2 YSLEER. Trimming stripped 0 bases from V and 4 bases from J, with 13 bases between. The CDR3 extends over 16 amino acids. In nucleotides, the CDR3 is TGCGCCAGCAGCCAAGATTCGAACATTCCATACAATGAGCAGTTCTTC. As protein: CASSQDSNIPYNEQFF.

V usage is TRBV19 and J usage is TRBJ2-7; either TRBD1 or TRBD2 may supply D (5 bases each). Germline V gives CDR1 LNHDA, CDR2 SQIVND (reference sequence). Trimming left V 5 bases short and J 2 bases short, with 13 bases between. The CDR3 loop spans 14 amino acids. CDR3 loop: CASSFGRGAYEQYF. CDR3 DNA: TGTGCCAGTAGTTTTGGGAGAGGGGCCTACGAGCAGTACTTC.

Only one count was recorded for this clone. This chain connects TRBV18 to TRBJ1-3; D unresolved. The V and J ends lost 3 bases and 2 bases respectively, with 8 bases between them. The CDR3 runs to 14 residues. CDR1 KGHSH and CDR2 LQKENI come from the germline V gene. This CDR3 reads CASSPVGAGNTIYF. The CDR3 DNA reads as TGTGCCAGCTCACCTGTCGGGGCTGGAAACACCATATATTTT.

The chain uses TRBV21-1 and TRBJ1-3; no DNA check was done on the table's D call, TRBD1. TRBV21-1 is an annotated pseudogene. The CDR3 has 20 residues. In DNA, the CDR3 is TGTGCCAGCAGCTTGCGTGCCGGGACAGGGAAAGCTGCCACTGGAAACACCATATATTTT. Its translation: CASSLRAGTGKAATGNTIYF.

This clone was recorded once. The chain combines TRBV6-6 with TRBJ1-4; 9 nucleotides align to TRBD1. The ends lost 4 bases at V and 6 bases at J; junction bases unmatched: 6. The CDR3 covers 15 residues. Germline V gene lookup returns CDR1 MNHNY and CDR2 SVGAGI (reference sequence). The CDR3 DNA reads as TGTGCCAGCAGTTCCATCCGGGACAGGGATGAAAAACTGTTTTTT. This encodes CASSSIRDRDEKLFF.

In its sample, this clone was seen a few times. The rearrangement joins TRBV2 to TRBJ1-6; D is undetermined. The CDR3 has 13 residues. Germline V lookup: CDR1 SNHLY, CDR2 FYNNEI. Trimming took 10 bases from V and 8 from J, leaving 15 bases between them. CDR3 sequence: CANRRESDSPLHF. In DNA, the CDR3 is TGTGCCAACCGGCGAGAGAGTGATTCACCCCTCCACTTT.

The J gene is TRBJ2-2, the V gene TRBV14; weak D call: TRBD1 (5 bases). The germline V gene encodes CDR1 SGHDN and CDR2 FVKESK. The CDR3 spans 18 residues. Trimming left V 2 bases short and J 7 bases short, with 23 bases between. The CDR3 sequence is CASSQNLPLVGRLGELFF. The CDR3 DNA is TGTGCCAGCAGCCAAAATTTGCCCTTGGTGGGGCGGCTCGGGGAGCTGTTTTTT.

This clone was counted at least ten times. V and J are TRBV9 and TRBJ1-6; no clear D gene. From germline, CDR1 is SGDLS and CDR2 YYNGEE. Trimming stripped 3 bases from V and 9 bases from J, with 16 bases between. The CDR3 has 15 residues. Here the CDR3 DNA reads TGTGCCAGCAGCGCCAAGGAATCAGGCGGTTCACCCCTCCACTTT. The encoded protein is CASSAKESGGSPLHF.